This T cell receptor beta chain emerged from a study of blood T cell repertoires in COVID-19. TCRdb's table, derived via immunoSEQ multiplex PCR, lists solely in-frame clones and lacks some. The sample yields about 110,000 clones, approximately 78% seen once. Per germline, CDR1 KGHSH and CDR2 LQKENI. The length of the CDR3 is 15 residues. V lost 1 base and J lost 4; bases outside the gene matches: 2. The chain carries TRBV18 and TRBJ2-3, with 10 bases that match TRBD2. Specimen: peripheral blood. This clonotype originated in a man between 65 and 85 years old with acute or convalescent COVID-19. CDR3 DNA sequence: TGTGCCAGCTCACCACAGCGGGGGGGCGCAGATACGCAGTATTTT. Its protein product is CASSPQRGGADTQYF. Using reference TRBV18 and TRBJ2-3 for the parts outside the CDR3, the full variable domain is NAGVMQNPRHLVRRRGQEARLRCSPMKGHSHVYWYRQLPEEGLKFMVYLQKENIIDESGMPKERFSAEFPKEGPSILRIQQVVRGDSAAYFCASSPQRGGADTQYFGPGTRLTVL.